What follows are 21 T cell receptor beta chains derived from one specimen sequenced in a study of blood T cell repertoires in COVID-19. Sequenced by immunoSEQ multiplex PCR; TCRdb stores in-frame clones only, minus some. The table lists about 310,000 clones, about nine tenths of them singletons, with less than 3.5% in the top ten. Material for sequencing was peripheral blood. The origin of the receptors is a woman younger than 45 with COVID-19, enrolled during active disease.

This rearrangement joins TRBV5-1 to TRBJ2-2; 11 bases map to TRBD2. Trimming removed 1 base from V and 4 bases from J; junction bases left unmatched: 6. The CDR3 is 17 residues long. Germline assignment: CDR1 SGHRS and CDR2 YFSETQ. In DNA, the CDR3 is TGCGCCAGCAGCTTGAGCCTAGCGGGAGGTGGCACCGGGGAGCTGTTTTTT. It yields the protein CASSLSLAGGGTGELFF. The full variable domain, in which reference TRBV5-1 and TRBJ2-2 provide the parts outside the CDR3, is KAGVTQTPRYLIKTRGQQVTLSCSPISGHRSVSWYQQTPGQGLQFLFEYFSETQRNKGNFPGRFSGRQFSNSRSEMNVSTLELGDSALYLCASSLSLAGGGTGELFFGEGSRLTVL.

The rearrangement joins TRBV5-6 to TRBJ1-2, with 10 bases lining up with TRBD1. J gave up 3 bases and V 4 bases, and 6 bases lay outside the gene matches. The CDR3 sequence is 15 residues long. The germline gives CDR1 SGHDT, CDR2 YYEEEE. Written as DNA, the CDR3 is TGTGCCAGCAGCACAGGGACAGGGGCCTACTATGGCTACACCTTC. Protein sequence: CASSTGTGAYYGYTF.

The chain recombines TRBV7-2 with TRBJ2-1; D might be TRBD2 (6 bases). V lost 1 base and J lost 8, with 12 bases in between. The CDR3 consists of 14 residues. The germline V gene encodes CDR1 SGHTA and CDR2 FQGNSA. The CDR3 nucleotides read TGTGCCAGCAGCTTAGGCACCCCGGGGGATGAGCAGTTCTTC. Translated, it gives CASSLGTPGDEQFF.

This rearrangement joins TRBV5-4 to TRBJ2-7, with D unclear. The CDR3 has 14 residues. Germline V gene sequence: CDR1 SGHNT, CDR2 YYREEE (reference sequence). The ends were cut back, 1 base at V and 2 bases at J, with 10 bases in the middle. This CDR3 reads CASSLWAETYEQYF. The CDR3 nucleotides are TGTGCCAGCAGCTTGTGGGCAGAGACCTACGAGCAGTACTTC.

The rearrangement links TRBV7-8 to TRBJ1-4; 8 bases agree with TRBD1. From germline, CDR1 is SGHVS and CDR2 FQNEAQ. The CDR3 totals 15 residues. The V segment lost 1 base and the J segment 6 bases; nucleotides outside the gene matches: 4. The CDR3 is CASSLGQGTDEKLFF. CDR3 bases: TGTGCCAGCAGCTTAGGACAGGGGACGGATGAAAAACTGTTTTTT.

The chain links TRBV28 to TRBJ2-7, with 12 bases matching TRBD2. This CDR3 is 22 amino acids long. V shed 1 base and J 3 bases; nucleotides not matched to a gene: 22. The V gene's germline CDR1 is MDHEN and CDR2 SYDVKM. The CDR3 is CASSLYGRRILQRTSGIYEQYF. Here the CDR3 DNA reads TGTGCCAGCAGTTTATATGGACGGAGGATACTACAACGGACTAGCGGGATCTACGAGCAGTACTTC. The complete variable domain, with remaining parts taken from reference TRBV28 and TRBJ2-7, reads DVKVTQSSRYLVKRTGEKVFLECVQDMDHENMFWYRQDPGLGLRLIYFSYDVKMKEKGDIPEGYSVSREKKERFSLILESASTNQTSMYLCASSLYGRRILQRTSGIYEQYFGPGTRLTVT.

The rearrangement uses TRBV5-1 and TRBJ1-5; D remains unclear. V was shortened by 0 bases and J by 5 bases, with 9 bases between the two germline ends. The CDR3 loop spans 14 amino acids. CDR1 is SGHRS, CDR2 YFSETQ, per germline. This chain's CDR3 is CASSLGPTYQPQHF. In DNA, the CDR3 is TGCGCCAGCAGCTTGGGTCCTACCTATCAGCCCCAGCATTTT.

This clone was detected once. The chain is built from TRBV5-1 and TRBJ2-7; possible D gene TRBD1, 6 bases. Germline CDR1 reads SGHRS; CDR2 reads YFSETQ. The CDR3 is 18 residues long. V gave up 2 bases and J gave up 5 bases, with 26 bases separating them. In DNA form, the CDR3 reads TGCGCCAGCAGCTTCACACAATCACAGGGTTTAGGCTGGAACGAGCAGTACTTC. This codes for CASSFTQSQGLGWNEQYF.

V usage is TRBV19 and J usage is TRBJ1-1; possibly TRBD1 for D (5 bases). Trimming removed 2 bases from V and 7 bases from J, with 14 bases in between. CDR3 length equals 14 residues. The germline CDR1 and CDR2 sequences are LNHDA and SQIVND (reference sequence). The CDR3 reads CASSIRPGYLEAFF. DNA for the CDR3: TGTGCCAGTAGTATACGGCCAGGGTATCTTGAAGCTTTCTTT.

V usage is TRBV7-6 and J usage is TRBJ2-7; a weak D match, TRBD2 (5 bases). Germline V gene data show CDR1 as SGHVS and CDR2 as FNYEAQ. V lost 1 base, J lost 6 bases, and 16 bases lay in between. The CDR3 consists of 15 residues. The CDR3 sequence is CASSLDPLADREQYF. The DNA of the CDR3 is TGTGCCAGCAGCTTAGACCCCCTAGCAGACCGCGAGCAGTACTTC.

J is TRBJ1-1 and V is TRBV7-2; the D is unclear. The CDR3 extends over 13 amino acids. Germline V lookup: CDR1 SGHTA, CDR2 FQGNSA. V lost 3 bases to trimming and J lost 5 bases, with 10 bases between them. The CDR3 DNA sequence: TGTGCCAGCAGCTTTTTGGGAGGTACTGAAGCTTTCTTT. Protein: CASSFLGGTEAFF.

The chain joins TRBV7-3 to TRBJ2-6, with TRBD1 matching over 8 bases. The CDR3 length is 17 residues. Germline CDR1 is SGHTA and CDR2 is FQGTGA. After removal of 5 bases from V and 2 bases from J, the junction contained 8 bases not matched to a gene. The DNA of the CDR3 is TGTGCCAGCAGCCTTGGACAGGGTCCCACTGGGGCCAACGTCCTGACTTTC. It encodes CASSLGQGPTGANVLTF.

The genes are TRBV28 and TRBJ1-6; possibly TRBD1 for D (5 bases). This CDR3 contains 16 residues. The germline V gene encodes CDR1 MDHEN and CDR2 SYDVKM. V shed 7 bases and J shed 6 bases, with 19 bases lying between them. CDR3 loop: CASTQPGTGLNSPLHF. The CDR3 DNA is TGTGCCAGCACCCAACCGGGTACAGGCCTTAATTCACCCCTCCACTTT.

This clone came up once. This chain joins TRBV21-1 and TRBJ1-5; the table assigns TRBD1, which was not confirmed against the DNA. TRBV21-1 is shown as a pseudogene. This CDR3 is built from 16 residues. CDR3 coding DNA: TGTGCCAGCAGCAAAGGCCGGGACAGGAATAATCAGCCCCAGCATTTT. This gives the protein CASSKGRDRNNQPQHF.

This chain uses TRBV19 with TRBJ1-1; D is perhaps TRBD1 (6 bases). This CDR3 is 16 amino acids long. Between the trimmed V and J ends, which lost 5 bases and 0 bases, there was a span of 16 bases. Germline CDR1 is LNHDA and CDR2 is SQIVND (reference sequence). The CDR3 here is CASSVQGSLMNTEAFF. DNA of the CDR3: TGTGCCAGTAGTGTACAGGGCTCCTTAATGAACACTGAAGCTTTCTTT.

V usage is TRBV4-2 and J usage is TRBJ2-7; 10 bases are shared with TRBD1. Germline loops: CDR1 LGHNA, CDR2 YNFKEQ. J was trimmed by 5 bases and V by 4 bases; bases with no gene match: 11. There are 16 residues in the CDR3. The CDR3 sequence: CASSPRRDRGYNEQYF. CDR3 bases: TGTGCCAGCAGCCCTCGCCGGGACAGGGGATATAACGAGCAGTACTTC.

CDR3 bases: TGTGCCTGGAGTGGACAGGGGGCACGGCAGCCCCAGCATTTT. As protein: CAWSGQGARQPQHF. This chain uses TRBV30 with TRBJ1-5; TRBD1 agrees at 10 bases. Germline loops: CDR1 GTSNPN, CDR2 SVGIG (reference sequence). The CDR3 runs to 14 residues. Trimming took 1 base from V and 7 from J; bases not matched to a gene: 4.

The rearrangement joins TRBV6-5 to TRBJ1-1, with D tentatively TRBD1 (5 bases). V shed 5 bases and J shed 4 bases, with 14 bases lying between them. This CDR3 is built from 14 residues. The germline V gene encodes CDR1 MNHEY and CDR2 SVGAGI. The CDR3 DNA follows: TGTGCCAGCAGTATCAGGGAGGTAAGCACTGAAGCTTTCTTT. As protein: CASSIREVSTEAFF.

The V call is TRBV19, the J call TRBJ2-1, with a tentative D call TRBD1 (6 bases). V was clipped by 8 bases and J by 2 bases, with 10 bases between them. This CDR3 comprises 13 residues. CDR1 is LNHDA and CDR2 is SQIVND in the germline V gene (reference sequence). For the CDR3, the DNA is TGTGCCAGTCAAGGGACAACCTACAATGAGCAGTTCTTC. Translated, it gives CASQGTTYNEQFF.

This chain joins TRBV3-1 (or the pseudogene TRBV3-2) and TRBJ1-2; TRBD1 agrees at 9 bases. This CDR3 has 18 residues. V lost 2 bases, J lost 0 bases, and 10 bases stayed unmatched. The germline CDR1 and CDR2 sequences are LGHDT and YNNKEL (reference sequence). CDR3 amino acids: CASSQKDDRGRANYGYTF. In nucleotides, the CDR3 is TGTGCCAGCAGCCAAAAGGATGACAGGGGGAGAGCTAACTATGGCTACACCTTC.

This chain uses TRBV6-5 with TRBJ1-5; 7 bases map to TRBD1. Per the germline V gene, CDR1 is MNHEY and CDR2 is SVGAGI. CDR3 length: 16 amino acids. V dropped 2 bases and J dropped 1; count of bases not matched to a gene: 5. Here the CDR3 reads CASSYDPGQSNQPQHF. The CDR3 DNA reads as TGTGCCAGCAGTTACGATCCGGGACAGAGCAATCAGCCCCAGCATTTT.